This TCR beta chain was sequenced during a study of blood T cell repertoires in COVID-19. Study-wide context: Samples representing acute and convalescent COVID-19 were sourced from the United States, Italy and Spain.

The repertoire was sequenced with immunoSEQ multiplex PCR; TCRdb's copy has only in-frame clones and lacks some. The sample carries around 400,000 clones, about 87% recorded once. This CDR3 has 16 amino acids. Germline V CDR1 and CDR2: LGHDT, YNNKEL (reference sequence). V gave up 3 bases and J gave up 7 bases; unmatched junction bases: 9. This TCR was recovered from a woman aged 60-70 years with COVID-19, enrolled during active disease. The chain carries TRBV3-1 (or the pseudogene TRBV3-2) and TRBJ2-2; 9 nucleotides line up with TRBD2. The sequenced sample was peripheral blood. CDR3 sequence (DNA): TGTGCCAGCAGCCACCCCCGCGGGGGGGCAAACGGGGAGCTGTTTTTT. Translated, it gives CASSHPRGGANGELFF.